These 7 T cell receptor beta chains share one sample of origin, sequenced in a study of human T cells and chemical hapten exposure. TCRdb re-derived calls from the RACE reads in MiXCR, one entry per CDR3 protein. Here the sample spans about 180,000 distinct CDR3 sequences, approximately 31% being singletons. Noted time point: pre-sensitization, week 0. Treatment here: therapeutic diphenylcyclopropenone sensitization with weekly scalp DPC. Material: whole blood, obtained in connection with sensitization to the hapten diphenylcyclopropenone (DPC). The source is a woman in her twenties or thirties with alopecia areata. Some clones in this sample may be carry-over from other donors' samples.

This clonotype appeared a few times. This chain links TRBV4-3 with TRBJ1-1; TRBD1 might be the D (6 bases). Germline CDR1 LGHNA, CDR2 YSLEER. CDR3 size: 16 residues. V lost 2 bases to trimming and J lost 0 bases, with 13 bases between them. The CDR3 region is CASSQHPGTMNTEAFF. In DNA, the CDR3 is TGCGCCAGCAGCCAACATCCCGGGACAATGAACACTGAAGCTTTCTTT.

The gene calls are TRBV29-1 and TRBJ2-3; 8 nucleotides align to TRBD2. The CDR3 covers 15 residues. V was clipped by 1 base and J by 1 base; unmatched bases: 4. CDR1 SQVTM and CDR2 ANQGSEA come from the germline V gene. The CDR3 loop reads CSVEGAGGGTDTQYF. The DNA of the CDR3 is TGCAGCGTTGAAGGAGCCGGGGGGGGCACAGATACGCAGTATTTT.

The V call is TRBV5-1, the J call TRBJ1-1; 10 bases map to TRBD1. Germline V gene lookup returns CDR1 SGHRS and CDR2 YFSETQ. V trimming: 5 bases; J trimming: 5 bases; junction bases outside the gene matches: 3. The CDR3 is 13 amino acids. DNA for the CDR3: TGCGCCAGCAGGTCGGACAGGGGGACTGAAGCTTTCTTT. Its translation: CASRSDRGTEAFF.

A single count supports this clonotype. The chain combines TRBV6-5 with TRBJ2-7; maybe TRBD2 (6 bases). V lost 8 bases and J lost 2, with 19 bases in between. The CDR3 has 15 residues. Germline values: CDR1 MNHEY, CDR2 SVGAGI. The CDR3 bases are TGTGCCAGCTCCCGGGGAGGAGGCGTTCCCTACGAGCAGTACTTC. Protein sequence: CASSRGGGVPYEQYF.

The chain uses TRBV28 and TRBJ1-1; D ambiguous. With 5 bases removed from V and 1 base from J, the gap between germline ends came to 8 bases. CDR1 and CDR2 from the germline V gene are MDHEN and SYDVKM. The CDR3 consists of 13 residues. The CDR3 protein is CASSTRQNTEAFF. CDR3 DNA sequence: TGTGCCAGCAGTACCCGACAGAACACTGAAGCTTTCTTT.

The chain links TRBV5-5 to TRBJ2-1, with 10 nucleotides matching TRBD1. With V trimmed by 4 bases and J by 4 bases, 5 bases remained unmatched. The CDR3 contains 15 residues. Germline CDR1 SGHKS, CDR2 YYEKEE (reference sequence). CDR3 sequence (DNA): TGTGCCAGCAGCGCCGGGACAGGGGCTTACAATGAGCAGTTCTTC. Translation: CASSAGTGAYNEQFF.

This chain connects TRBV7-7 to TRBJ2-5; 8 bases agree with TRBD2. Germline V lookup: CDR1 SSHAT, CDR2 FNYEAQ (reference sequence). This CDR3 is built from 15 residues. V lost 5 bases and J lost 2; bases outside the gene matches: 7. The CDR3 protein is CASSPGGGRQETQYF. The CDR3 nucleotides read TGTGCCAGCAGCCCGGGAGGGGGGCGGCAAGAGACCCAGTACTTC.